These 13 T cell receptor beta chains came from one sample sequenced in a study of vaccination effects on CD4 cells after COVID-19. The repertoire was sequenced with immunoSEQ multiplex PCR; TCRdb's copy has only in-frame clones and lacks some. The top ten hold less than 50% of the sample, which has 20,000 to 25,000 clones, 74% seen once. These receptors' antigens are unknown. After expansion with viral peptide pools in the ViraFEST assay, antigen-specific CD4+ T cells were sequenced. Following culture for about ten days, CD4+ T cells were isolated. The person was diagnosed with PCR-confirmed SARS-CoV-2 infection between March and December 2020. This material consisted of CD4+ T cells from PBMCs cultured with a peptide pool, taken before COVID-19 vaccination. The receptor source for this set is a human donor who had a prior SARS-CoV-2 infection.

CDR3 region: CASSNASGANVLTF. The CDR3 bases are TGCGCCAGCAGCAATGCCTCTGGGGCCAACGTCCTGACTTTC. The V gene is TRBV5-1, the J gene TRBJ2-6; D uncertain. The V and J ends lost 4 bases and 0 bases respectively, with 5 bases between them. There are 14 residues in the CDR3. Per the germline V gene, CDR1 is SGHRS and CDR2 is YFSETQ.

CDR3 amino acids: CATTGGGTEAFF. The CDR3 nucleotides are TGCGCCACAACAGGGGGGGGCACTGAAGCTTTCTTT. The genes are TRBV10-2 and TRBJ1-1, with 8 bases identical to TRBD1. This CDR3 comprises 12 residues. Germline V CDR1 and CDR2: WSHSY, SAAADI. The V segment lost 10 bases and the J segment 4 bases; nucleotides outside the gene matches: 5.

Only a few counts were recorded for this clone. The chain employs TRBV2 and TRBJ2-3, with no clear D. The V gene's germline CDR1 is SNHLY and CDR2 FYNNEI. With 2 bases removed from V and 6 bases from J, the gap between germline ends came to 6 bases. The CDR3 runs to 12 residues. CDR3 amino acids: CASSEIGDTQYF. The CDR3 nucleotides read TGTGCCAGCAGTGAAATAGGGGATACGCAGTATTTT. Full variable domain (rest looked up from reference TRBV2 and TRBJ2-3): EPEVTQTPSHQVTQMGQEVILRCVPISNHLYFYWYRQILGQKVEFLVSFYNNEISEKSEIFDDQFSVERPDGSNFTLKIRSTKLEDSAMYFCASSEIGDTQYFGPGTRLTVL.

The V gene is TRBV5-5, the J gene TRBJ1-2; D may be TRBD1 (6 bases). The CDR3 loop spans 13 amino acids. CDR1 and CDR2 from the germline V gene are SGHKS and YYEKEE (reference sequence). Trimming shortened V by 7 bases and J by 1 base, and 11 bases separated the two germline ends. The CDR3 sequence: CASEQGGNYGYTF. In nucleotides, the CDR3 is TGTGCCAGCGAACAGGGAGGTAACTATGGCTACACCTTC.

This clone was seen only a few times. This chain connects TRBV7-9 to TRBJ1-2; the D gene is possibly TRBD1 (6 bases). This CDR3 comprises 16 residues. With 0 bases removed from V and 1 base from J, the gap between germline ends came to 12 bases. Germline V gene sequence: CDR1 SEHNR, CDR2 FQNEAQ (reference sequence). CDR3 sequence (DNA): TGTGCCAGCAGCTTAGCATCCGGGACAATTAACTATGGCTACACCTTC. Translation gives CASSLASGTINYGYTF.

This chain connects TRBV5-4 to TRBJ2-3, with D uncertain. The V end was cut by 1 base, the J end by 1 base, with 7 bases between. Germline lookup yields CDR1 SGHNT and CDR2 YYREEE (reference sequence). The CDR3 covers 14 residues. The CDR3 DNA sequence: TGTGCCAGCAGCTTGAAAAGTGGCACAGATACGCAGTATTTT. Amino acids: CASSLKSGTDTQYF.

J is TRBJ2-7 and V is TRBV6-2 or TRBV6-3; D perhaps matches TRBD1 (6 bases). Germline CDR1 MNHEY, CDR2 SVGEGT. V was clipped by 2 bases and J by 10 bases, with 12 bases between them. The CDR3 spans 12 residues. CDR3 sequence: CASSYQGLDQYF. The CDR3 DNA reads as TGTGCCAGCAGTTACCAGGGGTTAGATCAGTACTTC.

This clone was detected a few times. CDR3 in DNA: TGCAGCGTTGACCCCGGGACAGGATCCACAGATACGCAGTATTTT. Translation gives CSVDPGTGSTDTQYF. This sequence joins TRBV29-1 and TRBJ2-3; TRBD1 aligns across 8 bases. V dropped 3 bases and J dropped 2; count of bases not matched to a gene: 7. The CDR3 is 15 amino acids. Germline CDR1 is SQVTM and CDR2 is ANQGSEA.

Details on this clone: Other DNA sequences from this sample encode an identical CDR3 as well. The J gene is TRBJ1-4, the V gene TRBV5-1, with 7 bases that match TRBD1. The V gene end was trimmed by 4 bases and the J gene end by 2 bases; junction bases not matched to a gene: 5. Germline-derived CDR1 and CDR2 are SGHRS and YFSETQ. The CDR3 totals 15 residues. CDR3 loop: CASSPEGATNEKLFF. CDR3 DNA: TGCGCCAGCAGCCCAGAGGGGGCGACTAATGAAAAACTGTTTTTT.

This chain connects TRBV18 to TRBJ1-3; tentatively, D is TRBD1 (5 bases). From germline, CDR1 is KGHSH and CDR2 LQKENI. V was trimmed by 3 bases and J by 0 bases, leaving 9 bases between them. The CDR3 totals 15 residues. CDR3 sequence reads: CASSPRQFSGNTIYF. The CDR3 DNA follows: TGTGCCAGCTCACCGAGACAGTTCTCTGGAAACACCATATATTTT.

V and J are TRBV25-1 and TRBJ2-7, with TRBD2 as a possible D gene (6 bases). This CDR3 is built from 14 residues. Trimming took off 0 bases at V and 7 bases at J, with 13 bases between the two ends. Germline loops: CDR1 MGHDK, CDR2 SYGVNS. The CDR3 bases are TGTGCCAGCAGTGAATACTCCCGTGCGGGGGAGCAGTACTTC. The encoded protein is CASSEYSRAGEQYF.

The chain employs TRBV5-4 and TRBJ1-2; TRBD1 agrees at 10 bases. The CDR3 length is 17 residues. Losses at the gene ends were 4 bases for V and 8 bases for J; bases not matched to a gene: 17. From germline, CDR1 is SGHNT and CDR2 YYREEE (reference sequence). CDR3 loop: CASSPESTTGTGAGYTF. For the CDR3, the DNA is TGTGCCAGCAGCCCCGAATCTACCACCGGGACAGGGGCCGGCTACACCTTC.

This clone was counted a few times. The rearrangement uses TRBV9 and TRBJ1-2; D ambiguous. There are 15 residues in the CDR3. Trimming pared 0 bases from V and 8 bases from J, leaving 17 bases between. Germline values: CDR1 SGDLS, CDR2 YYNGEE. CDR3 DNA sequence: TGTGCCAGCAGCGTAGAGGCAGTAGCTGTGAGGGGCTACACCTTC. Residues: CASSVEAVAVRGYTF. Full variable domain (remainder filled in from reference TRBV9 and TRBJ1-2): DSGVTQTPKHLITATGQRVTLRCSPRSGDLSVYWYQQSLDQGLQFLIQYYNGEERAKGNILERFSAQQFPDLHSELNLSSLELGDSALYFCASSVEAVAVRGYTFGSGTRLTVV.